This T cell receptor (beta chain) was captured in a study of CXCR3-negative and CXCR3-positive naive CD8 T cells. UMI-tagged TRB cDNA libraries were built via 5' RACE. TCRdb reworked the 5' RACE reads into one entry per CDR3 protein, no DNA. This listing includes some 130,000 distinct CDR3 sequences. This receptor was taken from a human donor in good health. Some clones in this sample may be carry-over from other donors' samples. Sequencing was performed on naive CXCR3- CD8+ T cells from blood. Documented subset: CD45RO-CCR7+CD27+CD95- naive CD8+ T cells lacking CXCR3 (TNR3-).

This CDR3 is CSARDFSGGTAYNEQFF. V usage is TRBV20-1 and J usage is TRBJ2-1; as DNA is missing, the TRBD1 call by TCRdb cannot be tested. Germline CDR1 reads DFQATT; CDR2 reads SNEGSKA (reference sequence). The CDR3 consists of 17 residues.